This entry concerns a single T cell receptor (beta chain). The antigen is unknown. This record belongs to a study of CXCR3-negative and CXCR3-positive naive CD8 T cells. CD45RO-CCR7+CD27+CD95- was the phenotype of naive CD8+ T cells. Libraries were UMI-labeled 5' RACE TRB cDNA. TCRdb reanalyzed the 5' RACE reads and collapses them to one entry per CDR3 protein, without DNA. The sample has around 80,000 distinct CDR3 sequences; the top ten hold 0.55% to 0.7%. Points from the study as a whole: Cryopreservation partially decreased CXCR3 expression, and most assays used fresh PBMCs. Similar TRBV-TRBJ usage characterized naive CXCR3-negative and CXCR3-positive cells; memory cells differed. Relative to CXCR3-negative naive cells, CXCR3-positive naive cells had more hydrophobic TRB CDR3s.

Sequencing used naive CXCR3+ CD8+ T cells from blood. Noted subset: CD45RO-CCR7+CD27+CD95- naive CD8+ T cells expressing CXCR3 (TNR3+). The sequence was collected from a human donor in good health. Some clones in this sample may be carry-over from other donors' samples.

The CDR3 protein is CSAPTGEESGYTF. The V and J genes are TRBV20-1 and TRBJ1-2; TCRdb designates TRBD1, a call that cannot be tested without DNA. This CDR3 contains 13 residues. CDR1 and CDR2 (germline): DFQATT, SNEGSKA (reference sequence).